This record covers a single TCR beta chain. What it binds is unknown. Clones were sequenced by immunoSEQ multiplex PCR, and TCRdb holds only the in-frame ones, with some missing. The sample includes 150,000 to 200,000 clones, around 90% of them seen just once. Losses at the gene ends were 5 bases for V and 6 bases for J; bases not matched to a gene: 14. Germline V CDR1 and CDR2: MDHEN, SYDVKM. CDR3 size: 16 residues. The data derive from a study of T cell responses to AZD1222 COVID-19 vaccine. Study findings and constraints: Recipients of AZD1222 seropositive at baseline numbered only five or six. A mostly white British donor set with more females was recruited, and clonal diversity was possibly underestimated. Targets within unmutated variant regions were reportedly found for nearly half of spike-specific TCRs.

This receptor was taken from an adult who received the AZD1222 COVID-19 vaccine. The sequenced sample was peripheral blood, obtained 28 days after the second AZD1222 dose. V gene TRBV28 combines with J gene TRBJ2-7, with 9 positions matching TRBD2. CDR3 nucleotides: TGTGCCAGCAGTCCGGACACTAGCGGGCGCCGGGGCGAGCAGTACTTC. Translating gives CASSPDTSGRRGEQYF.